These T cell receptor beta chains were read from a single sample in a study of blood T cell repertoires in COVID-19. The data were produced by immunoSEQ multiplex PCR, yet TCRdb's version contains in-frame clones alone and is incomplete. The sample contains 200,000 to 250,000 clones, 82% of which appear only once. Sequencing used PBMCs or T cells enriched from blood (not recorded which). The receptors were sampled from a woman in her sixties who had recovered from COVID-19. The CDR3 runs from the conserved cysteine through the conserved F or W. The D gene is left open where the match is weak. Only some rows state a clone size, as once, few, many or a class for expanded clones.

v_call: TRBV5-6
cdr3_length: 14
j_call: TRBJ2-5
clone_size: .
d_call: TRBD2
cdr3_nt: TGTGCCAGCAGCCCGTCGGGGGGGCGAGAGACCCAGTACTTC
cdr3_aa: CASSPSGGRETQYF

v_call: TRBV12-3/TRBV12-4
cdr3_length: 13
j_call: TRBJ1-2
clone_size: .
d_call: TRBD1
cdr3_nt: TGTGCCAGCAGACTAACAGGGGGCTCTGGCTACACCTTC
cdr3_aa: CASRLTGGSGYTF

v_call: TRBV6-2/TRBV6-3
cdr3_length: 16
j_call: TRBJ2-1
clone_size: .
d_call: TRBD2
cdr3_nt: TGTGCCAGCAGTTACGTCGGCCAGCGGGGGTATAATGAGCAGTTCTTC
cdr3_aa: CASSYVGQRGYNEQFF

v_call: TRBV18
cdr3_length: 17
j_call: TRBJ1-6
clone_size: .
d_call: TRBD1
cdr3_nt: TGTGCCAGCTCACAAACCTCTCCCGGGACAGGGGATTCACCCCTCCACTTT
cdr3_aa: CASSQTSPGTGDSPLHF

v_call: TRBV9
cdr3_length: 17
j_call: TRBJ2-3
clone_size: .
d_call: TRBD2
cdr3_nt: TGTGCCAGCAGCGTCGGCGGGGGGGCACTGGGCACAGATACGCAGTATTTT
cdr3_aa: CASSVGGGALGTDTQYF

v_call: TRBV5-4
cdr3_length: 14
j_call: TRBJ2-1
clone_size: .
d_call: TRBD1
cdr3_nt: TGTGCCAGCAGCTTCCCGGGACAGAATAATGAGCAGTTCTTC
cdr3_aa: CASSFPGQNNEQFF

v_call: TRBV11-2
cdr3_length: 14
j_call: TRBJ1-2
clone_size: .
d_call: .
cdr3_nt: TGTGCCAGCAGCTTAGGGCAGACTAACTATGGCTACACCTTC
cdr3_aa: CASSLGQTNYGYTF

v_call: TRBV11-2
cdr3_length: 13
j_call: TRBJ1-1
clone_size: .
d_call: .
cdr3_nt: TGTGCCAGCAGCTTAGCGGTAAGCACTGAAGCTTTCTTT
cdr3_aa: CASSLAVSTEAFF

v_call: TRBV19
cdr3_length: 14
j_call: TRBJ2-1
clone_size: .
d_call: .
cdr3_nt: TGTGCCAGCGGCCGGGACACGGGCTCCAATGAGCAGTTCTTC
cdr3_aa: CASGRDTGSNEQFF

v_call: TRBV18
cdr3_length: 16
j_call: TRBJ2-7
clone_size: .
d_call: .
cdr3_nt: TGTGCCAGCTCACCTAGAACAGCTTTGAAGACCTACGAGCAGTACTTC
cdr3_aa: CASSPRTALKTYEQYF

v_call: TRBV5-6
cdr3_length: 13
j_call: TRBJ1-1
clone_size: .
d_call: .
cdr3_nt: TGTGCCAGCCGAACGACGGGGGGCAGTGAAGCTTTCTTT
cdr3_aa: CASRTTGGSEAFF

v_call: TRBV7-8
cdr3_length: 15
j_call: TRBJ2-1
clone_size: .
d_call: .
cdr3_nt: TGTGCCAGCAGCTGGGACTTAAGCTCCTACAATGAGCAGTTCTTC
cdr3_aa: CASSWDLSSYNEQFF

v_call: TRBV18
cdr3_length: 14
j_call: TRBJ2-1
clone_size: .
d_call: .
cdr3_nt: TGTGCCAGCTCACCACGTTTTTCCGACAATGAGCAGTTCTTC
cdr3_aa: CASSPRFSDNEQFF

v_call: TRBV5-6
cdr3_length: 16
j_call: TRBJ1-4
clone_size: .
d_call: TRBD1
cdr3_nt: TGTGCCAGCAGCCAATACAGGGGAGGACGGGAGGAAAAACTGTTTTTT
cdr3_aa: CASSQYRGGREEKLFF

v_call: TRBV7-9
cdr3_length: 12
j_call: TRBJ1-2
clone_size: .
d_call: .
cdr3_nt: TGTGCCAGCAGCTTAGGGAGCGATGGCTACACCTTC
cdr3_aa: CASSLGSDGYTF

v_call: TRBV11-2
cdr3_length: 15
j_call: TRBJ2-1
clone_size: .
d_call: TRBD2
cdr3_nt: TGTGCCAGCAGCTTAGATCTCACTAGCGGCTATGAGCAGTTCTTC
cdr3_aa: CASSLDLTSGYEQFF

v_call: TRBV5-4
cdr3_length: 12
j_call: TRBJ1-2
clone_size: .
d_call: .
cdr3_nt: TGTGCCAGCAGCACAATGGGGCGGCTAAACACCTTC
cdr3_aa: CASSTMGRLNTF

v_call: TRBV10-3
cdr3_length: 14
j_call: TRBJ1-1
clone_size: .
d_call: .
cdr3_nt: TGTGCCATCAGTGAGTCGGCAGGGAACACTGAAGCTTTCTTT
cdr3_aa: CAISESAGNTEAFF

v_call: TRBV29-1
cdr3_length: 13
j_call: TRBJ1-1
clone_size: .
d_call: .
cdr3_nt: TGCAGCGTTGAAGGACAGATGAACACTGAAGCTTTCTTT
cdr3_aa: CSVEGQMNTEAFF

v_call: TRBV7-6
cdr3_length: 18
j_call: TRBJ2-7
clone_size: .
d_call: TRBD1
cdr3_nt: TGTGCCAGCAGCCAACTTGGAACGTACAGGGGGCCCTCCTACGAGCAGTACTTC
cdr3_aa: CASSQLGTYRGPSYEQYF

v_call: TRBV7-6
cdr3_length: 15
j_call: TRBJ2-5
clone_size: once
d_call: .
cdr3_nt: TGTGCCAGCAGCTTAGCGCGACAGGGAGCGGGGACCCAGTACTTC
cdr3_aa: CASSLARQGAGTQYF

v_call: TRBV7-2
cdr3_length: 18
j_call: TRBJ1-3
clone_size: .
d_call: TRBD1
cdr3_nt: TGTGCCAGCAGCTTTTACCCGGGACAGACAAGCTCTGGAAACACCATATATTTT
cdr3_aa: CASSFYPGQTSSGNTIYF

v_call: TRBV2
cdr3_length: 14
j_call: TRBJ1-5
clone_size: .
d_call: .
cdr3_nt: TGTGCCAGCAGTGAAGGTATTAGCAATCAGCCCCAGCATTTT
cdr3_aa: CASSEGISNQPQHF

v_call: TRBV6-2/TRBV6-3
cdr3_length: 13
j_call: TRBJ1-6
clone_size: .
d_call: TRBD1
cdr3_nt: TGTGCCAGCAGTTACCGGGACAGGTCACCCCTCCACTTT
cdr3_aa: CASSYRDRSPLHF

v_call: TRBV29-1
cdr3_length: 13
j_call: TRBJ1-1
clone_size: .
d_call: TRBD1
cdr3_nt: TGCAGCGGAGGACAGGGTTCGGGCACTGAAGCTTTCTTT
cdr3_aa: CSGGQGSGTEAFF